This T cell receptor beta chain is drawn from a study of cytomegalovirus exposure and HLA in healthy donors (dated by TCRdb to 2015 to 2018). Looking at the study overall: According to a later analysis, one platform produced both the roughly 120 validation repertoires and the 670 or so repertoires of the first cohort. High-throughput TCR immunosequencing, statistical association of individual TCRs with disease status, and machine learning were combined to predict cytomegalovirus infection status. In addition to the first cohort of roughly 670 subjects, a separate validation cohort of 120 different subjects was used. The aim of the study was to test whether cataloging public T cell receptors could identify signatures of past pathogen exposure.

The donors belonged to the validation cohort of about 120 subjects, which was separate from the roughly 670-subject first cohort. Measured from the cysteine to the phenylalanine, the CDR3 is 12 residues long. Of all the DNA, just the CDR3 is kept, 36 bases in frame from base 1. What the research found in general, with its limitations: It was suggested by the authors that the approach could potentially be generalized to other disease states and immunological phenotypes. Across donors, most TCR sequences were observed very rarely, whereas some public TCRs were present in many individuals. Subsequent analysis determined that TCRs grouped into clusters in the first cohort also showed a tendency toward co-occurrence across the approximately 110 validation repertoires, and 90% to 95% of cluster scores exceeded 0. In vitro tests confirmed that a few of the cytomegalovirus-associated TCR beta chains recognize cytomegalovirus antigens. A total of 150 or so TCR beta chains were listed by the study as associated with cytomegalovirus. The classifier was reported to diagnose cytomegalovirus status with high specificity and sensitivity in both the original and validation cohorts. A later analysis lacked HLA typing for the validation cohort, so it scored co-occurrence in that cohort across all 110 or so repertoires.

Of note for this clone: Its binding antigen is unknown. No per-base quality is available; no much larger clone lies one base away.

The library was made by the immunoSEQ multiplex PCR assay. In the authors' own workflow: A statistical classification framework was built for diagnosing cytomegalovirus status from the catalog of TCR beta chain sequences. The source is immuneACCESS, and TCRdb retained only in-frame sequences with V and J called. Part of the clones is not carried over; for the studies checked, unresolved V genes explain less than half of this, and the remainder is unexplained. V, J and clone size reflect that table, while D and trimming were determined from the DNA. For this sample the table gives 120,000 or so clones, of which approximately 86% were detected only once. 4.4% of the sample is in the top ten clones.

The sequence links TRBV12-1 to TRBJ2-7; no DNA check was done on the table's D call, TRBD2. TRBV12-1 corresponds to a pseudogene. Sequencing input: PBMCs. The sequence was obtained from a man aged 18 to 30 in good health and CMV-seropositive. DNA sequence: TGTGCCAGCAGCTCGATGAACGGCGAGCAGTACTTC. Translation gives CASSSMNGEQYF.